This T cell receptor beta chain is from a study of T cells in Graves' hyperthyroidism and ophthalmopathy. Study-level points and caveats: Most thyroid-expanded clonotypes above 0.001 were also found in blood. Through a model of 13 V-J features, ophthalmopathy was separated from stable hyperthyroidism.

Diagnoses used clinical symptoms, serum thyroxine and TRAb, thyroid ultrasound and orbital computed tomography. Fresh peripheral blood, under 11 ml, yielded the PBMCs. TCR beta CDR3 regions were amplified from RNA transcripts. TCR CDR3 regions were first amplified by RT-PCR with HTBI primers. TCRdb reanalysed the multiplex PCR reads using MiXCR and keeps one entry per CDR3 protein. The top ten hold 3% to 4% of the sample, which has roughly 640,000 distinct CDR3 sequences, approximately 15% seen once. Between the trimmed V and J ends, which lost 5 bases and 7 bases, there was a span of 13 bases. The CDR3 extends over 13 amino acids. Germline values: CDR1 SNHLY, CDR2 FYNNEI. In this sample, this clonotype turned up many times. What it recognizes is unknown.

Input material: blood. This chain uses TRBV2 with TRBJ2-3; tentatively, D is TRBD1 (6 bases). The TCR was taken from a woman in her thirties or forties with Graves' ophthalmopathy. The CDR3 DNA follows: TGTGCCAGCAGTCTAAACAGGGAAAATACGCAGTATTTT. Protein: CASSLNRENTQYF.